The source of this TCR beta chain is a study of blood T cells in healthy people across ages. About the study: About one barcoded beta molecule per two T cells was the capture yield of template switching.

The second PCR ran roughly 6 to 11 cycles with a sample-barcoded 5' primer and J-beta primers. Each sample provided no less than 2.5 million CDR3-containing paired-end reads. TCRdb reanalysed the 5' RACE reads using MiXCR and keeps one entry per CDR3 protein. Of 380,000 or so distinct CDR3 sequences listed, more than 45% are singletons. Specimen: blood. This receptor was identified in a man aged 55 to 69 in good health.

CDR3 amino acids: CSVTVRVTGELFF. Here the CDR3 DNA reads TGCAGCGTCACGGTGAGGGTTACCGGGGAGCTGTTTTTT. The chain employs TRBV29-1 and TRBJ2-2; a possible D gene is TRBD2 (5 bases). CDR3 size: 13 residues. Germline V gives CDR1 SQVTM, CDR2 ANQGSEA. Trimming took 6 bases from V and 5 from J, leaving 13 bases between them.